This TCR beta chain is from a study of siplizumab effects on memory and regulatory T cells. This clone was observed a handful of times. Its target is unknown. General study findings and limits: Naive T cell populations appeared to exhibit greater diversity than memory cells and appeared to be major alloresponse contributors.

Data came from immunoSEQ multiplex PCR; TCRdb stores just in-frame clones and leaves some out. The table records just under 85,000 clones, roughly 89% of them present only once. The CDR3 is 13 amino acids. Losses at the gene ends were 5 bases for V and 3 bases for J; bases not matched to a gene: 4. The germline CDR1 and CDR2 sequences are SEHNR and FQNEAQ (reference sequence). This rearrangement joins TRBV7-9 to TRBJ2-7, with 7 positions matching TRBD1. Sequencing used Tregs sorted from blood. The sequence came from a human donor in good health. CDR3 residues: CASSPGQLYEQYF. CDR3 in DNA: TGTGCCAGCAGCCCGGGACAGCTCTACGAGCAGTACTTC. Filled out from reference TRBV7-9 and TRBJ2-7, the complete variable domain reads DTGVSQNPRHKITKRGQNVTFRCDPISEHNRLYWYRQTLGQGPEFLTYFQNEAQLEKSRLLSDRFSAERPKGSFSTLEIQRTEQGDSAMYLCASSPGQLYEQYFGPGTRLTVT.